This TCR beta chain was recovered during a study of cytomegalovirus exposure and HLA in healthy donors. General observations from the study: Within an earlier analysis, most TCR beta V segments proved productive either about 90% or about 30% of the time.

CDR1 SGHVS and CDR2 FQNEAQ come from the germline V gene. CDR3 size: 16 residues. V lost 5 bases, J lost 10 bases, and 17 bases stayed unmatched. 13 Jbeta primers and 60 Vbeta primers were used for the PCR. TCRdb keeps only in-frame clones here, not all; method: immunoSEQ multiplex PCR. This sample has hundreds of thousands of clones, with over 65% found just once. About this clone: Its antigen is unknown.

The TCR was taken from a woman aged 60-70 years in good health and CMV-seropositive. The chain recombines TRBV7-8 with TRBJ2-1, with 7 bases lining up with TRBD2. Input material: PBMCs. The CDR3 nucleotides are TGTGCCAGCAGCCCCCCTAGCGGATATCCCCGGGGGGAGCAGTTCTTC. It codes for CASSPPSGYPRGEQFF.